A single sample is the source of the 32 T cell receptor beta chains below, sequenced in a study of T cells in Graves' hyperthyroidism and ophthalmopathy. RNA transcripts yielded amplified TCR beta CDR3 regions. HTBI primers were the set used in a first-round RT-PCR of the TCR CDR3. TCRdb itself ran the multiplex PCR reads through MiXCR, one entry per CDR3 protein. The repertoire consists of over 350,000 distinct CDR3 sequences, with approximately 17% occurring once and the leading ten covering 40%. The sequencing input was blood. The receptors derive from a man younger than 35 with Graves' ophthalmopathy.

This clonotype was found many times. The J gene is TRBJ1-1, the V gene TRBV7-9; D is unresolved. V shed 1 base and J shed 1 base, with 10 bases lying between them. The CDR3 extends over 15 amino acids. Germline-derived CDR1 and CDR2 are SEHNR and FQNEAQ (reference sequence). The CDR3 loop is CASSLGAGRNTEAFF. As DNA, the CDR3 is TGTGCCAGCAGCTTAGGGGCGGGGAGGAACACTGAAGCTTTCTTT.

There are many counts of this clonotype. The rearrangement joins TRBV7-9 to TRBJ1-1; the D gene is possibly TRBD1 (5 bases). With 1 base removed from V and 4 bases from J, the gap between germline ends came to 10 bases. The CDR3 contains 14 residues. Germline CDR1 and CDR2: SEHNR and FQNEAQ (reference sequence). CDR3 bases: TGTGCCAGCAGCTTAGGGGGACTGAGCACTGAAGCTTTCTTT. The encoded protein is CASSLGGLSTEAFF.

The rearrangement joins TRBV27 to TRBJ2-6, with D hard to call. The CDR3 runs to 16 residues. Germline-derived CDR1 and CDR2 are MNHEY and SMNVEV (reference sequence). The ends were cut back, 7 bases at V and 0 bases at J, with 13 bases in the middle. Here the CDR3 DNA reads TGTGCCAGCACCGCATTAGGCCACTCTGGGGCCAACGTCCTGACTTTC. Its protein is CASTALGHSGANVLTF.

Ten or more counts support this clonotype. The chain has TRBV6-2 or TRBV6-3 and TRBJ1-2, with a tentative D call TRBD1 (6 bases). The V and J ends lost 6 bases and 6 bases respectively, with 14 bases between them. Germline CDR1 is MNHEY and CDR2 is SVGEGT. This CDR3 has 13 residues. This CDR3 reads CASSRRDTHGYTF. CDR3 DNA sequence: TGTGCCAGCAGCCGCCGGGACACCCATGGCTACACCTTC.

This clonotype was seen repeatedly, ten times or more. This CDR3 is CASSIPNQPQHF. The DNA for the CDR3 is TGTGCCAGCAGTATACCCAATCAGCCCCAGCATTTT. The chain couples TRBV12-3 or TRBV12-4 to TRBJ1-5; no firm D call. Between the trimmed V and J ends, which lost 5 bases and 3 bases, there was a span of 5 bases. The CDR3 has 12 residues.

Ten or more counts support this clonotype. J is TRBJ2-3 and V is TRBV6-1; a possible D gene is TRBD2 (5 bases). Deletions cut 6 bases from V and 1 base from J, with 17 bases between. Germline V gene lookup returns CDR1 MNHNS and CDR2 SASEGT. The length of the CDR3 is 16 residues. The CDR3 sequence: CASRGGSFGGTDTQYF. CDR3 DNA sequence: TGTGCCAGCAGAGGCGGGTCGTTCGGGGGCACAGATACGCAGTATTTT.

This sequence joins TRBV6-1 and TRBJ2-5, with D maybe TRBD2 (7 bases). Trimming removed 6 bases at V and 5 bases at J, with 22 bases between. The CDR3 sequence is 16 residues long. CDR1 and CDR2 (germline): MNHNS, SASEGT. CDR3 amino acids: CASSQLTGTGGETQYF. CDR3 in DNA: TGTGCCAGCAGCCAACTAACAGGGACCGGGGGGGAGACCCAGTACTTC.

This clonotype was recorded a few times. V gene TRBV6-1 combines with J gene TRBJ1-6; D is ambiguous. The CDR3 spans 13 residues. Trimming left V 5 bases short and J 7 bases short, with 9 bases between. Germline assignment: CDR1 MNHNS and CDR2 SASEGT. CDR3 coding DNA: TGTGCCAGCAGTACCCAGGTGAATTCACCCCTCCACTTT. This sequence encodes CASSTQVNSPLHF.

This clonotype appeared many times. The chain carries TRBV27 and TRBJ2-7; no definite D call. This CDR3 is built from 14 residues. Trimming shortened V by 3 bases and J by 5 bases, and 14 bases separated the two germline ends. The V gene's germline CDR1 is MNHEY and CDR2 SMNVEV (reference sequence). The CDR3 nucleotides are TGTGCCAGCAGTTTCCAACCCGGCGGAGACGAGCAGTACTTC. Amino acid sequence: CASSFQPGGDEQYF.

This clonotype was counted at least ten times. V gene TRBV11-2 combines with J gene TRBJ1-2; the match to TRBD1 covers 8 bases. The germline gives CDR1 SGHAT, CDR2 FQNNGV. CDR3 length equals 13 residues. The V segment lost 4 bases and the J segment 8 bases; nucleotides outside the gene matches: 6. CDR3 protein: CASSYGQGRGYTF. The CDR3 DNA reads as TGTGCCAGCAGCTACGGACAGGGCCGAGGCTACACCTTC.

To note about this clonotype: A much larger clone sits a single nucleotide away, making a read error possible. DNA for the CDR3: TGTGCCAGCAGCTTGTTTAGGATCCATGAGCAGTTCTTC. Its translation: CASSLFRIHEQFF. V usage is TRBV5-1 and J usage is TRBJ2-1; D is unresolved. This CDR3 is 13 amino acids long. Per the germline V gene, CDR1 is SGHRS and CDR2 is YFSETQ.

The sample holds many counts of this clonotype. The V call is TRBV11-2, the J call TRBJ1-2; D is undetermined. CDR3 length equals 15 residues. V shed 0 bases and J shed 3 bases, with 11 bases lying between them. Germline CDR1 is SGHAT and CDR2 is FQNNGV. This CDR3 is CASSLDGPEDYGYTF. CDR3 DNA: TGTGCCAGCAGCTTAGATGGCCCCGAAGACTATGGCTACACCTTC.

V usage is TRBV24-1 and J usage is TRBJ2-3, with D possibly matching TRBD1 (6 bases). This CDR3 has 13 residues. CDR1 KGHDR and CDR2 SFDVKD come from the germline V gene. The V end was cut by 4 bases, the J end by 3 bases, with 7 bases between. CDR3 loop: CATSDGQTDTQYF. CDR3 coding DNA: TGTGCCACCAGTGACGGACAGACAGATACGCAGTATTTT.

The J gene is TRBJ1-2, the V gene TRBV7-9; 11 bases agree with TRBD1. There are 15 residues in the CDR3. The germline V gene encodes CDR1 SEHNR and CDR2 FQNEAQ (reference sequence). V gave up 3 bases and J gave up 3 bases; unmatched junction bases: 3. The CDR3 bases are TGTGCCAGCAGCTTGGGACAGGGGGTCGACTATGGCTACACCTTC. It codes for CASSLGQGVDYGYTF.

This chain links TRBV6-1 with TRBJ2-2; 16 nucleotides agree with TRBD2. The CDR3 spans 16 residues. CDR1 and CDR2 from the germline V gene are MNHNS and SASEGT. J was trimmed by 10 bases and V by 6 bases; bases with no gene match: 8. The CDR3 protein is CASRQGLAGGHEELFF. In DNA form, the CDR3 reads TGTGCCAGCAGACAGGGACTAGCGGGGGGGCATGAGGAGCTGTTTTTT.

Ten or more counts support this clonotype. The chain has TRBV12-3 or TRBV12-4 and TRBJ2-6; no definite D call. This CDR3 has 14 amino acids. Trimming removed 6 bases at V and 0 bases at J, with 6 bases between. The CDR3 reads CASRLSSGANVLTF. The CDR3 coding sequence is TGTGCCAGCAGACTGAGCTCTGGGGCCAACGTCCTGACTTTC.

In its sample, this clonotype was seen once. The rearrangement uses TRBV24-1 and TRBJ2-1; 14 bases are shared with TRBD2. CDR3 length equals 19 residues. V shed 3 bases, J shed 0 bases, and the junction held 6 bases outside the gene matches. CDR1 and CDR2 from the germline V gene are KGHDR and SFDVKD. The CDR3 DNA reads as TGTGCCACCAGTGATCCCGGGACTAGCGGGGGCAGCTCCTACAATGAGCAGTTCTTC. Protein product: CATSDPGTSGGSSYNEQFF.

The sample holds many counts of this clonotype. The chain carries TRBV12-3 or TRBV12-4 and TRBJ1-2, with TRBD1 as a possible D gene (6 bases). The CDR3 is made up of 17 amino acids. V lost 4 bases to trimming and J lost 8 bases, with 26 bases between them. Here the CDR3 DNA reads TGTGCCAGCAGTTCTTCCCCTGTTGCGTACAGGGCTGGAGGCTACACCTTC. Protein: CASSSSPVAYRAGGYTF.

This clonotype was detected ten times or more. The rearrangement links TRBV11-2 to TRBJ1-1; possibly TRBD1 for D (6 bases). V dropped 5 bases and J dropped 4 bases, with 14 bases sitting between them. Germline values: CDR1 SGHAT, CDR2 FQNNGV. This CDR3 spans 14 amino acids. The CDR3 region has the DNA TGTGCCAGCAGCCTTCGAGGGGGGAGCACTGAAGCTTTCTTT. Its translation is CASSLRGGSTEAFF.

V gene TRBV28 combines with J gene TRBJ2-3; a possible D gene is TRBD1 (7 bases). The CDR3 covers 17 residues. V was shortened by 5 bases and J by 2 bases, with 20 bases between the two germline ends. Per germline, CDR1 MDHEN and CDR2 SYDVKM. The chain's CDR3 is CASSPMRGGGITDTQYF. CDR3 DNA sequence: TGTGCCAGCAGTCCAATGAGAGGAGGGGGCATCACAGATACGCAGTATTTT.

This clonotype was seen only a few times. This chain links TRBV2 with TRBJ2-7; 10 bases are shared with TRBD1. This CDR3 has 14 amino acids. Losses at the gene ends were 4 bases for V and 3 bases for J; bases not matched to a gene: 3. Germline CDR1 reads SNHLY; CDR2 reads FYNNEI. The CDR3 loop reads CASSAGTGDYEQYF. CDR3 nucleotides: TGTGCCAGCAGTGCCGGGACAGGGGACTACGAGCAGTACTTC.

The chain combines TRBV12-3 or TRBV12-4 with TRBJ2-3; the D gene is possibly TRBD2 (6 bases). This CDR3 is built from 15 residues. V was trimmed by 2 bases and J by 0 bases, leaving 9 bases between them. Here the CDR3 reads CASSLTAGSTDTQYF. The CDR3 bases are TGTGCCAGCAGTTTAACGGCGGGGAGCACAGATACGCAGTATTTT.

This chain uses TRBV12-3 or TRBV12-4 with TRBJ2-7; 9 nucleotides align to TRBD2. J lost 1 base, V lost 3 bases, and 7 bases had no gene match. CDR3 length: 16 amino acids. CDR3 protein: CASSLSSGGNSYEQYF. CDR3 sequence (DNA): TGTGCCAGCAGTTTGTCAAGCGGGGGGAATTCCTACGAGCAGTACTTC.

This clonotype came up many times. This chain joins TRBV2 and TRBJ1-5; TRBD1 is a possible D gene (5 bases). Germline V gene sequence: CDR1 SNHLY, CDR2 FYNNEI. The CDR3 runs to 14 residues. Trimming removed 6 bases from V and 6 bases from J, with 15 bases in between. CDR3 nucleotides: TGTGCCAGCAGGGACGGTGCCGGGGGTCAGCCCCAGCATTTT. Translated, it gives CASRDGAGGQPQHF.

Ten or more counts support this clonotype. This chain joins TRBV18 and TRBJ1-5, with 9 bases identical to TRBD1. Germline loops: CDR1 KGHSH, CDR2 LQKENI. After removal of 8 bases from V and 4 bases from J, the junction contained 3 bases not matched to a gene. This CDR3 spans 13 amino acids. CDR3 nucleotide sequence: TGTGCCAGCGGGACAGGGTTTAATCAGCCCCAGCATTTT. Its translation: CASGTGFNQPQHF. The full variable domain, with the rest looked up from reference TRBV18 and TRBJ1-5, is NAGVMQNPRHLVRRRGQEARLRCSPMKGHSHVYWYRQLPEEGLKFMVYLQKENIIDESGMPKERFSAEFPKEGPSILRIQQVVRGDSAAYFCASGTGFNQPQHFGDGTRLSIL.

The chain links TRBV6-2 or TRBV6-3 to TRBJ2-3; D not resolved. Germline lookup yields CDR1 MNHEY and CDR2 SVGEGT. The CDR3 sequence is 14 residues long. Deletions cut 5 bases from V and 2 bases from J, with 11 bases between. CDR3 in DNA: TGTGCCAGCAGTCGACCGCAGCACACAGATACGCAGTATTTT. This sequence encodes CASSRPQHTDTQYF.

This clonotype was recorded a few times. This chain connects TRBV4-1 to TRBJ2-1; 13 bases are shared with TRBD2. The CDR3 has 17 residues. Losses at the gene ends were 2 bases for V and 10 bases for J; bases not matched to a gene: 11. Germline V gene data show CDR1 as MGHRA and CDR2 as YSYEKL. In DNA, the CDR3 is TGCGCCAGCAGCCAACCCTTTGGGACTAGCGGGACGGAGGAGCAGTTCTTC. It codes for CASSQPFGTSGTEEQFF.

The J gene is TRBJ2-1, the V gene TRBV5-1, with 11 bases that match TRBD2. Germline V gene data show CDR1 as SGHRS and CDR2 as YFSETQ. Germline trimming cut 3 bases from V and 8 bases from J; bases unmatched to any gene: 10. This CDR3 region has 16 residues. The CDR3, as DNA: TGCGCCAGCAGCTACATTAGCGGGGGGGGAGGGGATGAGCAGTTCTTC. It translates to CASSYISGGGGDEQFF.

This clonotype has only a few counts. This chain links TRBV5-4 with TRBJ1-6, with D possibly being TRBD1 (5 bases). Germline V gene data show CDR1 as SGHNT and CDR2 as YYREEE (reference sequence). V was shortened by 0 bases and J by 5 bases, with 12 bases between the two germline ends. The CDR3 runs to 16 residues. The CDR3 reads CASSLDSQVNNSPLHF. DNA of the CDR3: TGTGCCAGCAGCTTGGACTCACAGGTTAATAATTCACCCCTCCACTTT.

In its sample, this clonotype was seen many times. The chain joins TRBV5-1 to TRBJ2-1; 9 nucleotides align to TRBD2. This CDR3 comprises 14 residues. The J segment lost 8 bases and the V segment lost 1 base, leaving 4 bases of the junction unmatched. Germline loops: CDR1 SGHRS, CDR2 YFSETQ. As DNA, the CDR3 is TGCGCCAGCAGCTTGTTAGCGGGGGAGGATGAGCAGTTCTTC. Amino acid sequence: CASSLLAGEDEQFF.

The chain recombines TRBV9 with TRBJ2-5; D is perhaps TRBD1 or TRBD2 (6 bases each). The CDR3 loop spans 15 amino acids. Germline V lookup: CDR1 SGDLS, CDR2 YYNGEE. Trimming took off 0 bases at V and 4 bases at J, with 13 bases between the two ends. In DNA form, the CDR3 reads TGTGCCAGCAGCGTAGCTACCGGGGGCGCAGAGACCCAGTACTTC. Translating it yields CASSVATGGAETQYF.

Comments on this clonotype: This sequence may be a read error, since a much larger clone differs from it by one base. The chain joins TRBV12-3 or TRBV12-4 to TRBJ1-6; D is unclear. The CDR3 contains 12 residues. Trimming left V 3 bases short and J 14 bases short, with 11 bases between. CDR3: CASSFRGTSLHF. The CDR3 DNA is TGTGCCAGCAGTTTCCGGGGAACATCCCTCCACTTT.